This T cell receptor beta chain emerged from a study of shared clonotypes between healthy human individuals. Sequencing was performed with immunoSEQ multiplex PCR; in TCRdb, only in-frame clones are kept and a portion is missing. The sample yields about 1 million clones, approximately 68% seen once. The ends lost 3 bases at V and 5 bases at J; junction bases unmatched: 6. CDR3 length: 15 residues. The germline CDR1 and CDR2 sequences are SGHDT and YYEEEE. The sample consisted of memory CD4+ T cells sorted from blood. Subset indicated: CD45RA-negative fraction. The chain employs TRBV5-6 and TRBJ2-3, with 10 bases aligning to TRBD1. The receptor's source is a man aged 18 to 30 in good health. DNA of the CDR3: TGTGCCAGCAGCTCCGACAGGGGGCGCAAAGATACGCAGTATTTT. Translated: CASSSDRGRKDTQYF. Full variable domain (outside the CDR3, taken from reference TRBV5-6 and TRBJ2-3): DAGVTQSPTHLIKTRGQQVTLRCSPKSGHDTVSWYQQALGQGPQFIFQYYEEEERQRGNFPDRFSGHQFPNYSSELNVNALLLGDSALYLCASSSDRGRKDTQYFGPGTRLTVL.